The 10 T cell receptor beta chains listed next were all sequenced from one sample in a study of blood T cells in healthy people across ages (dated by TCRdb to 2013 to 2016). Library construction relied on 5' RACE. The run used an Illumina HiSeq 2500. A second PCR of about 7 to 12 cycles was performed with a sample-barcoded 5' primer and a J-beta primer mix. TCRdb passed the public sequencing reads through fastp at Q25 and MiXCR, retaining productive beta sequences. Each entry merges the rows of one CDR3 protein and shows their most common DNA and genes. This sample comprises roughly 730,000 distinct CDR3 sequences, 56% of them detected only once. The top ten hold around 25% of the sample. The sequenced sample was blood. The source of these receptors is a man between 40 and 49 years old in good health.

V is TRBV11-2 and J is TRBJ2-7; TRBD2 aligns across 15 bases. This CDR3 contains 18 residues. Germline lookup yields CDR1 SGHAT and CDR2 FQNNGV. With 5 bases clipped from V and 4 bases from J, the junction kept 12 bases outside the gene matches. DNA for the CDR3: TGTGCCAGCAGCCGGGGACTAGCGGGAGGTGTCGGTGGGTACGAGCAGTACTTC. Translation gives CASSRGLAGGVGGYEQYF.

The chain employs TRBV5-1 and TRBJ2-5; possible D gene TRBD1, 6 bases. The assigned J gene may be wrong: the sequence end matches TRBJ2-7 better. CDR3 length: 17 amino acids. Germline CDR1 and CDR2: SGHRS and YFSETQ. The CDR3 loop reads CASSTPPVGQTIYEQYF. CDR3 nucleotides: TGCGCCAGCAGCACGCCACCCGTTGGACAGACGATATACGAGCAGTACTTC.

J is TRBJ2-7 and V is TRBV29-1; the D gene is possibly TRBD2 (6 bases). Deletions cut 4 bases from V and 7 bases from J, with 20 bases between. Germline-derived CDR1 and CDR2 are SQVTM and ANQGSEA. This CDR3 comprises 14 residues. The CDR3 DNA is TGCAGCGTTGCGGCTGCGTCGGCGGAGGGAGAGCAGTACTTC. Amino acids: CSVAAASAEGEQYF.

This clonotype has just one count. The rearrangement joins TRBV28 to TRBJ2-5, with TRBD2 matching over 10 bases. J lost 5 bases, V lost 5 bases, and 17 bases had no gene match. The CDR3 contains 18 residues. CDR1 and CDR2 (germline): MDHEN, SYDVKM. Written as DNA, the CDR3 is TGTGCCAGCAGTACCCATCGACCAGCGGGAGGGCCGGGGGAGACCCAGTACTTC. The encoded protein is CASSTHRPAGGPGETQYF.

The rearrangement uses TRBV6-5 and TRBJ2-3; unclear D gene. This CDR3 region has 13 residues. Germline CDR1 and CDR2: MNHEY and SVGAGI. Trimming cost V 0 bases and J 11 bases, with 12 bases left between them. DNA of the CDR3: TGTGCCAGCAGTTACTCGAAATCCCTAGAGCAGTATTTT. This encodes CASSYSKSLEQYF.

The V gene is TRBV7-9, the J gene TRBJ2-4, with D perhaps given as TRBD1 or TRBD2 (5 bases each). Germline V gene lookup returns CDR1 SEHNR and CDR2 FQNEAQ (reference sequence). V was cut by 7 bases and J by 13 bases, with 26 bases left in between. This CDR3 spans 15 amino acids. The CDR3 loop reads CASTPGIRTDHEQYF. The CDR3 region has the DNA TGTGCCAGCACCCCAGGGATTCGGACTGACCATGAGCAGTACTTC.

The V call is TRBV20-1, the J call TRBJ2-7; D call uncertain. The germline V and J ends were trimmed by 0 bases and 11 bases, with 23 bases remaining between them. Germline V gene data show CDR1 as DFQATT and CDR2 as SNEGSKA (reference sequence). The CDR3 extends over 15 amino acids. This CDR3 is CSARDVMTETYLEYF. CDR3 DNA: TGCAGTGCTAGAGATGTGATGACCGAAACTTACCTGGAGTACTTC.

In this sample, this clonotype turned up many times. The chain recombines TRBV11-2 with TRBJ1-1, with unresolved D. This CDR3 is 14 amino acids long. The germline V gene has CDR1 SGHAT and CDR2 FQNNGV. Trimming left V 3 bases short and J 3 bases short, with 11 bases between. The CDR3 coding sequence is TGTGCCAGCAGCTTTTCAACAGCGGACACTGAAGCTTTCTTT. This sequence encodes CASSFSTADTEAFF.

This chain joins TRBV3-1 and TRBJ1-2, with 8 bases that match TRBD1. CDR1 and CDR2 (germline): LGHDT, YNNKEL (reference sequence). V dropped 1 base and J dropped 3; count of bases not matched to a gene: 4. The CDR3 loop spans 15 amino acids. CDR3: CASSQVPGGHYGYTF. DNA of the CDR3: TGTGCCAGCAGCCAAGTGCCAGGGGGCCACTATGGCTACACCTTC. Together with reference TRBV3-1 and TRBJ1-2, the CDR3 gives the full variable domain: DTAVSQTPKYLVTQMGNDKSIKCEQNLGHDTMYWYKQDSKKFLKIMFSYNNKELIINETVPNRFSPKSPDKAHLNLHINSLELGDSAVYFCASSQVPGGHYGYTFGSGTRLTVV.

This clonotype was counted only a few times. The chain has TRBV4-2 and TRBJ1-4, with D hard to call. The CDR3 runs 13 residues. Trimming took off 0 bases at V and 6 bases at J, with 5 bases between the two ends. Germline lookup yields CDR1 LGHNA and CDR2 YNFKEQ. The CDR3 loop reads CASSQDPDEKLFF. Written as DNA, the CDR3 is TGTGCCAGCAGCCAAGATCCGGATGAAAAACTGTTTTTT.